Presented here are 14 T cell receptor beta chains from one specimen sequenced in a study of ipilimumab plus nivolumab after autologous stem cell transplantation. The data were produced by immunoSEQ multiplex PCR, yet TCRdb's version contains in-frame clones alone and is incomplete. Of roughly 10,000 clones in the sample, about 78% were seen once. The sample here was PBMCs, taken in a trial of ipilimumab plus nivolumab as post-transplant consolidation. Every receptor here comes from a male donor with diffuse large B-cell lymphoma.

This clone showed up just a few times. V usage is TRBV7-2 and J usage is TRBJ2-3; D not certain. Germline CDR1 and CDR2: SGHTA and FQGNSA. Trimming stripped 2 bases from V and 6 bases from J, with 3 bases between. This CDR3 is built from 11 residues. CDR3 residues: CASSLWDTQYF. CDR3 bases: TGTGCCAGCAGCTTATGGGATACGCAGTATTTT.

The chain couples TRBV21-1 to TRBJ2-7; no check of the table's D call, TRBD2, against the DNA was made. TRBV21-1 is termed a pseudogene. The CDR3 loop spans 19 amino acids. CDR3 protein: CASSNYGLAGGPFESEQYF. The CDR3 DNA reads TGTGCCAGCAGCAACTATGGACTAGCGGGGGGGCCTTTCGAATCCGAGCAGTACTTC.

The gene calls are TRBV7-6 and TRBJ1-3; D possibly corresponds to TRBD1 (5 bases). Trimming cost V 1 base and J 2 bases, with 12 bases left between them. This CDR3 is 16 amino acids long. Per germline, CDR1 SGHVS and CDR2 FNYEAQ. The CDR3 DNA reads TGTGCCAGCAGCTTAGACCTCGGGGCCGCTGGAAACACCATATATTTT. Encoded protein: CASSLDLGAAGNTIYF.

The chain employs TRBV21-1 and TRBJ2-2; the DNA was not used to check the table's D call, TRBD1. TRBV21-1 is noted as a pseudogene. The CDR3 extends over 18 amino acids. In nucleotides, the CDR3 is TGTGCCAGCAGCAGCTTACCTACAGGGCTAGTGTTCACCGGGGAGCTGTTTTTT. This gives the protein CASSSLPTGLVFTGELFF.

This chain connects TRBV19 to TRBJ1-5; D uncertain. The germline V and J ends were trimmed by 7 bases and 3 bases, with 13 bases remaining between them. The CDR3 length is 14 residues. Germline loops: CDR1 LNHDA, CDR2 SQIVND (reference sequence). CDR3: CASMGRTYNQPQHF. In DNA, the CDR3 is TGTGCCAGTATGGGCAGGACGTACAATCAGCCCCAGCATTTT.

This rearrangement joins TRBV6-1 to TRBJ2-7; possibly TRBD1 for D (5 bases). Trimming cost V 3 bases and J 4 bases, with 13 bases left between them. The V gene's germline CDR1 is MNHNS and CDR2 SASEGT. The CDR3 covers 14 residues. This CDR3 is CASSDLGQNYEQYF. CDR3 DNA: TGTGCCAGCAGTGATCTTGGACAAAATTACGAGCAGTACTTC.

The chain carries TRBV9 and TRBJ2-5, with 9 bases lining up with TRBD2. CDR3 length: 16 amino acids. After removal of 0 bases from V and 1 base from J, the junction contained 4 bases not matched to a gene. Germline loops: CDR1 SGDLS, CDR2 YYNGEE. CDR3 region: CASSVASTSGQETQYF. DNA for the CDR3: TGTGCCAGCAGCGTAGCTTCGACTAGCGGCCAAGAGACCCAGTACTTC.

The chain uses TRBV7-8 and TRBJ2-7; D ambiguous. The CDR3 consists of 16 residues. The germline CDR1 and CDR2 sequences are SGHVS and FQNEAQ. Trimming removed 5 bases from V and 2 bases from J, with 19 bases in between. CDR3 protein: CASSPPRRISPYEQYF. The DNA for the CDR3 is TGTGCCAGCAGCCCCCCGCGTAGGATTTCCCCCTACGAGCAGTACTTC.

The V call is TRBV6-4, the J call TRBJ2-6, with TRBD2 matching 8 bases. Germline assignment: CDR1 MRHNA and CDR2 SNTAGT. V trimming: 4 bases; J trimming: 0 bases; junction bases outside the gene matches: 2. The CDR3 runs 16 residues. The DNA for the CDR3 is TGTGCCAGCAGTGCCCGGGGGGGCTCTGGGGCCAACGTCCTGACTTTC. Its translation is CASSARGGSGANVLTF.

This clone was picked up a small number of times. CDR3 residues: CASSYSIYEGYTF. The CDR3 region has the DNA TGTGCCAGCAGTTACTCGATATACGAAGGCTACACCTTC. The V gene is TRBV6-6, the J gene TRBJ1-2; D is ambiguous. Germline-derived CDR1 and CDR2 are MNHNY and SVGAGI (reference sequence). Trimming stripped 0 bases from V and 8 bases from J, with 10 bases between. The CDR3 sequence is 13 residues long.

CDR3 sequence reads: CASSPGQGEYEQYF. CDR3 nucleotide sequence: TGTGCCAGCAGCCCCGGACAGGGCGAATACGAGCAGTACTTC. The J gene is TRBJ2-7, the V gene TRBV6-5; the match to TRBD1 covers 8 bases. Germline CDR1 reads MNHEY; CDR2 reads SVGAGI. V shed 6 bases, J shed 4 bases, and the junction held 8 bases outside the gene matches. This CDR3 is built from 14 residues.

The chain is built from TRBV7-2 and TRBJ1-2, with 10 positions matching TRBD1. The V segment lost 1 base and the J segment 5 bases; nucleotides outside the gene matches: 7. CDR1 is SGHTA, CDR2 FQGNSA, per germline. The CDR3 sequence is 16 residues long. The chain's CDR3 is CASSLEKGTGVYGYTF. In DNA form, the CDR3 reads TGTGCCAGCAGCTTAGAGAAAGGGACAGGGGTTTATGGCTACACCTTC.

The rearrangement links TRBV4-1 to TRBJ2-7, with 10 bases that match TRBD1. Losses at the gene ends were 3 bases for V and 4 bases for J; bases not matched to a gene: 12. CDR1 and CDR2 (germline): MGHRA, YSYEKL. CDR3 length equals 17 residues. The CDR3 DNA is TGCGCCAGCAGCCAGGATCCCGGGACAGGGGTCCAATACGAGCAGTACTTC. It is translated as CASSQDPGTGVQYEQYF.

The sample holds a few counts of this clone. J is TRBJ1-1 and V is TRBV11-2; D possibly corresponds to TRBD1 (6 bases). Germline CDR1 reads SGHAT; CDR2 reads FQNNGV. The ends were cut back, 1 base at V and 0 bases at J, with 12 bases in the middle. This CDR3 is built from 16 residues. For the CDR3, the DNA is TGTGCCAGCAGCTTAGGGAGGGGGGCTATGAACACTGAAGCTTTCTTT. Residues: CASSLGRGAMNTEAFF.